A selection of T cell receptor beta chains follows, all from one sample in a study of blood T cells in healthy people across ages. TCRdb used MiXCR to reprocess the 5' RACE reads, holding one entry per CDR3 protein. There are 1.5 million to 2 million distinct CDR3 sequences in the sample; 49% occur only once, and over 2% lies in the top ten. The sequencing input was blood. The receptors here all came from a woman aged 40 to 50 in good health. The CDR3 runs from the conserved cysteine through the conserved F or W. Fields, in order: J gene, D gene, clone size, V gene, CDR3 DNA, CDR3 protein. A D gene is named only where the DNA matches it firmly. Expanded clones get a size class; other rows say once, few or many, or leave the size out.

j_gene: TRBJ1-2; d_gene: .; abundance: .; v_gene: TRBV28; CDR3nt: TGTGCCAGCAGTCCCTTCGGGACCGGGGGCTACACCTTC; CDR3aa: CASSPFGTGGYTF
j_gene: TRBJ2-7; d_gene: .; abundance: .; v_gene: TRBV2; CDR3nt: TGTGCCAGCAGTGGTAGGGGTAGCCACGAGCAGTACTTC; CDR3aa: CASSGRGSHEQYF
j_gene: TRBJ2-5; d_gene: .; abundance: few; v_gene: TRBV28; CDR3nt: TGTGCCAGCAGTTTCCCGGGGCGAGAGACCCAGTACTTC; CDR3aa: CASSFPGRETQYF
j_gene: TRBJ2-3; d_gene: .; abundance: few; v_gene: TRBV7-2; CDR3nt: TGTGCCAGCAGCCACCTTGGGCCGACAGATACGCAGTATTTT; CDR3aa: CASSHLGPTDTQYF
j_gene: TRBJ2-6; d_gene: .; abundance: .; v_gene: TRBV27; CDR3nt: TGTGCCAGCAGTCACCGACAGGGACTAACCTCTGGGGCCAACGTCCTGACTTTC; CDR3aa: CASSHRQGLTSGANVLTF
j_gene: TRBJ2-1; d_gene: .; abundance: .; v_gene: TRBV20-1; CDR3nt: TGCAGTGCCTGTCTGACGTCGCCCGGTACCTACAATGAGCAGTTCTTC; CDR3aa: CSACLTSPGTYNEQFF
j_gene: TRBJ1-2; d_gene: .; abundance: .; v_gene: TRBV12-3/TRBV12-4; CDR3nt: TGTGCCAGCAGTCGGACAGCCAAGGCCTATGGCTACACCTTC; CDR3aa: CASSRTAKAYGYTF
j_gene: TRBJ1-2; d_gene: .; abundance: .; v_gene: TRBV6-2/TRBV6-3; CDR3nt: TGTGCCAGCCTCACAGCTGGCGGCTACACCTTC; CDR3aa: CASLTAGGYTF
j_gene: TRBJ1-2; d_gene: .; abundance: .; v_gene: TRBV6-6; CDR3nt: TGTGCCAGCGGGGATGGAGACTACACCTTC; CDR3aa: CASGDGDYTF
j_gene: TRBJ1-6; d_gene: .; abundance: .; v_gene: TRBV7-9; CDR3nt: TGTGCCAGCAGCCCCGACAGAAGGAATTCACCCCTCCACTTT; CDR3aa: CASSPDRRNSPLHF
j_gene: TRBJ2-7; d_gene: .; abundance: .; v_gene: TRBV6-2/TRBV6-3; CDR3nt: TGTGCCAGCAGTTATGAGGGACCAGGCTACGAGCAGTACTTC; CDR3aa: CASSYEGPGYEQYF
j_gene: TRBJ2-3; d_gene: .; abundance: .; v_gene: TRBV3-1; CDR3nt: TGTGCCAGCAGCCAAGGCACAGCCTCAAGCACAGATACGCAGTATTTT; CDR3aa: CASSQGTASSTDTQYF
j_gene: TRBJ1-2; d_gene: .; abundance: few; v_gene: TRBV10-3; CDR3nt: TGTGCCATCAGTGAAATCAGAAACTACACCTTC; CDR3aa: CAISEIRNYTF
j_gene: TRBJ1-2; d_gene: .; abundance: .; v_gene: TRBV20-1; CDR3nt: TGCAGTGCTAGGGCGGTCGTCGGACAGAAGGATTATGGCTACACCTTC; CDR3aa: CSARAVVGQKDYGYTF
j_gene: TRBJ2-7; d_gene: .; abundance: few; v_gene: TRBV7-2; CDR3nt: TGTGCCAGCAGCTTAGGGTTCGCAGCCACCTACGAGCAGTACTTC; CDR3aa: CASSLGFAATYEQYF
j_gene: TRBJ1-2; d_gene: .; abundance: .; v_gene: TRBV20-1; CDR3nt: TGCAGTGCAATACGCCCGGGGGCTAACTATGGCTACACCTTC; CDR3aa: CSAIRPGANYGYTF
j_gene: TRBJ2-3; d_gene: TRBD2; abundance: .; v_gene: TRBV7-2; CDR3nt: TGTGCCAGCAGTTCCGGACTAGCGGGGGGTTTCCAGTATTTT; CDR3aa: CASSSGLAGGFQYF
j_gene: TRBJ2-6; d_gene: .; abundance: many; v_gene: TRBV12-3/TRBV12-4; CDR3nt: TGTGCCAGCAGTTTATTCAGGGCGGGGGCCAACGTCCTGACTTTC; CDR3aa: CASSLFRAGANVLTF
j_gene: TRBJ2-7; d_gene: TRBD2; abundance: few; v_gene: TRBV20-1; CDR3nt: TGCAGTGCTATCACTAGCGGGGTTCTAAGCTCCTACGAGCAGTACTTC; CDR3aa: CSAITSGVLSSYEQYF
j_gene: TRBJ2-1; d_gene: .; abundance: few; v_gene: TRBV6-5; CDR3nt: TGTGCCAGCAGTGAACGGGGAGTTATGCAGTTCTTC; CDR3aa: CASSERGVMQFF
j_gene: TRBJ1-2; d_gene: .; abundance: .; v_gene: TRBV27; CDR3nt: TGTGCCAGCAGCCCGGGACATTCGCGGGGCTACACCTTC; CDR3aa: CASSPGHSRGYTF
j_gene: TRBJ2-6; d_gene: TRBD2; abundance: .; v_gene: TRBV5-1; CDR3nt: TGCGCCAGCAGCTTGCAAAGCGGGGGGTCAGCCTCCTCTGGGGCCAACGTCCTGACTTTC; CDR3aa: CASSLQSGGSASSGANVLTF
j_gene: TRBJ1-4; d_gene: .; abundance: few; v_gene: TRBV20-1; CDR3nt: TGCAGTGCTAGAGATCTCATGAGGACTAATGAAAAACTGTTTTTT; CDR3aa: CSARDLMRTNEKLFF
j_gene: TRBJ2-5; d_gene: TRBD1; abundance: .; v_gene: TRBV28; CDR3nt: TGTGCCAGCAGGAACCGGGACAGGACCTTCGGGTACTTC; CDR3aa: CASRNRDRTFGYF
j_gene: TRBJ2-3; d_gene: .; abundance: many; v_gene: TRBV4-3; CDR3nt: TGCGCCAGCAGCCAAGATGGATCTCATACGCAGTATTTT; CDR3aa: CASSQDGSHTQYF
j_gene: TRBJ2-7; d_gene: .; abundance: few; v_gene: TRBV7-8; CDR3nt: TGTGCCAGCAGCTCTCCCTCGGAAACTACCTACGAGCAGTACTTC; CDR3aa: CASSSPSETTYEQYF
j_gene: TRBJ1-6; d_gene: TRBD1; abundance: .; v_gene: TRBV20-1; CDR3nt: TGCAGTCCAAAACAGGGGGCAAATTCACCCCTCCACTTT; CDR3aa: CSPKQGANSPLHF
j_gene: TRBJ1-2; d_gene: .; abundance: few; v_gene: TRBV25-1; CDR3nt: TGTGCCAGCAGTGAGGTGGCAGCCTATGGCTACACCTTC; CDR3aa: CASSEVAAYGYTF
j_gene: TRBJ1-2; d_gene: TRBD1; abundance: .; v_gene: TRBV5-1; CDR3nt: TGCGCCAGCAGCTCGACGGGGACAGGAAACTACTATGGCTACACCTTC; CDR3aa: CASSSTGTGNYYGYTF
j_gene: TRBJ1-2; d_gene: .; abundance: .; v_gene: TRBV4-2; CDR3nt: TGTGCCAGCAGCCAAGATCTGGCAGCAGTAAACTATGGCTACACCTTC; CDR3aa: CASSQDLAAVNYGYTF
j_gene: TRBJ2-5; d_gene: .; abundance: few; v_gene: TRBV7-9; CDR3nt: TGTGCCAGCAGCTTAGTTCCAGGGGAAGGGCAAGAGACCCAGTACTTC; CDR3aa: CASSLVPGEGQETQYF
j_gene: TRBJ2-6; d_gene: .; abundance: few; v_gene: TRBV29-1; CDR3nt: TGCAGCGTTGGGGGAGGGGCCAACGTCCTGACTTTC; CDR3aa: CSVGGGANVLTF
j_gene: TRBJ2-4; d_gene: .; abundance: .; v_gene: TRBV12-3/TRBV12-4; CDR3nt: TGTGCCAGCAGTTTAGGAGGGGACCAACTAGCCAAAAACATTCAGTACTTC; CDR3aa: CASSLGGDQLAKNIQYF